Described below is a single T cell receptor (beta chain) sequence and its context. The target antigen is unknown. CDR3 length: 12 amino acids. Per germline, CDR1 SEHNR and CDR2 FQNEAQ (reference sequence). Trimming stripped 2 bases from V and 6 bases from J, with 5 bases between. This specimen belongs to a study of cytomegalovirus exposure and HLA in healthy donors. Study-level findings and limits: The study put about 180 TCR beta chains on its list as cytomegalovirus-associated. Reported results showed that the classifier diagnosed cytomegalovirus status with high specificity and sensitivity.

Some clones are missing from TCRdb's copy, which holds only in-frame ones; the method was immunoSEQ multiplex PCR. The sample includes almost 75,000 clones, around 81% of them seen just once. The validation cohort, a group of 90 to 150 subjects, included the donors and was separate from the roughly 600-subject first cohort. The receptor comes from a young man in good health and CMV-seronegative. The chain couples TRBV7-9 to TRBJ1-5, with D uncertain. The sample consisted of PBMCs. CDR3 protein: CASSLLSQPQHF. In DNA form, the CDR3 reads TGTGCCAGCAGCTTATTGAGTCAGCCCCAGCATTTT. Full variable domain (rest looked up from reference TRBV7-9 and TRBJ1-5): DTGVSQNPRHKITKRGQNVTFRCDPISEHNRLYWYRQTLGQGPEFLTYFQNEAQLEKSRLLSDRFSAERPKGSFSTLEIQRTEQGDSAMYLCASSLLSQPQHFGDGTRLSIL.